This is a list of T cell receptor beta chains from one sample in a study of identical twins. One entry per CDR3 protein, called by TCRdb with MiXCR from the 5' RACE reads. The sample includes approximately 700,000 distinct CDR3 sequences, 18% of them seen just once. These same records also appear under a second study, on T cells expressing NK-cell markers.

Sequencing was carried out using PBMCs. The receptors were sampled from a woman in her late teens or twenties in good health. CDR3s include the opening cysteine and the closing phenylalanine or tryptophan. The order of the fields is V gene, D gene, J gene, clone size, CDR3 DNA, CDR3 protein. The D gene is left open where the match is weak. Clone size is shown for a subset of rows, as once, few, many or a class of expanded clone.

TRBV20-1	.	TRBJ2-5	few	TGCAGTGAGGCCTATGGTGAGACCCAGTACTTC	CSEAYGETQYF
TRBV2	.	TRBJ1-1	many	TGTGCCAGCAGTGACCGGGCCTATGAAGCTTTCTTT	CASSDRAYEAFF
TRBV20-1	.	TRBJ1-1	few	TGCAGTGCCCTCCGGGGGAACACTGAAGCTTTCTTT	CSALRGNTEAFF
TRBV12-3/TRBV12-4	TRBD1	TRBJ1-2	.	TGTGCCAGCAGTCAGACAGGGGAAAGCGGCTACACCTTC	CASSQTGESGYTF
TRBV12-3/TRBV12-4	.	TRBJ1-5	.	TGTGCCAGTACTTCGTTTTGGAGCCAGCCCCAGCATTTT	CASTSFWSQPQHF
TRBV5-6	.	TRBJ2-3	many	TGTGCCAGCAGGATCAGGGAGGCAGATACGCAGTATTTT	CASRIREADTQYF
TRBV9	.	TRBJ2-3	few	TGTGCCAGCGCTCAAACCCCGGCGGGGACCACAGATACGCAGTATTTT	CASAQTPAGTTDTQYF
TRBV4-3	TRBD1	TRBJ2-7	.	TGCGCCAGCAGCCAACTCCACGACAAACGGCGGACAGGGTCGCCCTACGAGCAGTACTTC	CASSQLHDKRRTGSPYEQYF
TRBV30	TRBD2	TRBJ2-1	.	TGTGCCTGGAGTGTACGCGGGAGAAGGAATGAGCAGTTCTTC	CAWSVRGRRNEQFF
TRBV18	TRBD1	TRBJ2-7	.	TGTGCCAGCTCACCACAAGTGGGGACAGGCCCCTACGAGCAGTACTTC	CASSPQVGTGPYEQYF
TRBV15	.	TRBJ1-6	few	TGTGCCACCAGCAGAGGGGAGGTCTATAATTCACCCCTCCACTTT	CATSRGEVYNSPLHF
TRBV5-1	.	TRBJ2-2	.	TGCGCCAGCAGCATTGGGGCGATCACCGGGGAGCTGTTTTTT	CASSIGAITGELFF
TRBV6-1	.	TRBJ1-6	.	TGTGCCAGCAGTGCCACAGCGAGAAATTCACCCCTCCACTTT	CASSATARNSPLHF
TRBV29-1	.	TRBJ2-1	few	TGCAGCGTTGGGTTTGGCAGGGGTGAGCAGTTCTTC	CSVGFGRGEQFF
TRBV4-3	.	TRBJ2-3	few	TGCGCCAGCAGCCAAGATTGGGCAGGGTACACAGATACGCAGTATTTT	CASSQDWAGYTDTQYF
TRBV29-1	TRBD1	TRBJ2-1	few	TGCAGCGTTGAGGGGACAGGGATTGGAAATGAGCAGTTCTTC	CSVEGTGIGNEQFF
TRBV6-2/TRBV6-3	.	TRBJ2-7	.	TGTGCCAGCAGTTACTCGTCCGGATTAGGGGGAGAGCAGTACTTC	CASSYSSGLGGEQYF
TRBV27	.	TRBJ2-7	.	TGTGCCAGCAGGGGTTTGAGGGACGAGCAGTACTTC	CASRGLRDEQYF
TRBV4-3	.	TRBJ2-1	.	TGCGCCAGCAGCCAAGAGGGCTATTACAATGAGCAGTTCTTC	CASSQEGYYNEQFF
TRBV9	TRBD1	TRBJ2-2	many	TGTGCCAGCAGCACCGGGACAGGAAACACCGGGGAGCTGTTTTTT	CASSTGTGNTGELFF
TRBV27	.	TRBJ1-5	.	TGTGCCAGCCGGCCAGGGGCTAGCAATCAGCCCCAGCATTTT	CASRPGASNQPQHF
TRBV29-1	.	TRBJ1-1	few	TGCAGCGCACAGGGAGGCCTGAACACTGAAGCTTTCTTT	CSAQGGLNTEAFF
TRBV5-1	.	TRBJ2-2	.	TGCGCCAGCAGCGCCTCCCGGGGCGCCGGGAACACCGGGGAGCTGTTTTTT	CASSASRGAGNTGELFF
TRBV20-1	TRBD1	TRBJ2-7	.	TGCAGTGCTAGAGCTGCCGGGACAGACTACGAGCAGTACTTC	CSARAAGTDYEQYF
TRBV6-1	.	TRBJ2-7	few	TGTGCCAGCAGGAACCCCCCCGGGACTTCCTACGAGCAGTACTTC	CASRNPPGTSYEQYF
TRBV7-3	TRBD2	TRBJ2-1	.	TGTGCCAGCAGCTCGGGACTAGCCCGCGACAAAAACAATGAGCAGTTCTTC	CASSSGLARDKNNEQFF
TRBV5-6	TRBD1	TRBJ2-7	.	TGTGCCAGCAGCACCTGGGACAGGGACCCTAGCGAGCAGTACTTC	CASSTWDRDPSEQYF
TRBV12-3/TRBV12-4	.	TRBJ2-1	many	TGTGCCAGCAGTCCAGGGAGCATAGGGGTCAATGAGCAGTTCTTC	CASSPGSIGVNEQFF
TRBV7-6	.	TRBJ1-4	.	TGTGCCAGCAGCTTCTCACAGGGTGGGGGAAAACTGTTTTTT	CASSFSQGGGKLFF